This record covers a single T cell receptor (beta chain). Its specificity is unknown. The authors made TCR beta cDNA from 450 to 600 ng total RNA with a constant-region primer. It was through three nested multiplex PCR rounds of slightly modified ARM-PCR that TCR beta libraries arose. Use of TRBV1-TRBV30 forward primers with a C-beta reverse primer characterized the first two PCR rounds, which lasted about 9 cycles each. TCRdb reanalysed the multiplex PCR reads using MiXCR and keeps one entry per CDR3 protein. The sample shows around 170,000 distinct CDR3 sequences, less than 65% of them seen only once. This entry comes from a study of tumor-infiltrating lymphocytes in primary liver carcinoma. Study-level background: T1-T3 N0M0 was the stage of the tumors, which were 4.2 to 10 cm across.

Study outcomes and limitations: Tumors had a top-250-clone fraction that was significantly higher than blood (p = 0.039).

The authors took blood RNA from unsorted whole blood and also extracted germline DNA. The V gene lost 3 bases and the J gene lost 9 bases, with 21 bases spanning the gap. The CDR3 consists of 15 residues. This TCR came from a man aged 40-49 years with primary liver carcinoma and hepatitis B virus infection. Material for sequencing was peripheral blood. The V call is TRBV12-3 or TRBV12-4, the J call TRBJ2-7; D might be TRBD1 or TRBD2, each matching 7 bases. CDR3 DNA sequence: TGTGCCAGCAGTTTTATGAGACAGGGACTACTCGGGCAGTACTTC. Protein product: CASSFMRQGLLGQYF.